The source of this T cell receptor (beta chain) is a study of T-cell memory formation after mild COVID-19. Germline-derived CDR1 and CDR2 are DFQATT and SNEGSKA (reference sequence). The CDR3 is made up of 13 amino acids. Trimming shortened V by 2 bases and J by 3 bases, and 10 bases separated the two germline ends. TCRdb analysed the 5' RACE reads with MiXCR anew, one entry per CDR3 protein. There are 150,000 to 200,000 distinct CDR3 sequences in the sample; roughly 30% occur only once, and 9.5% to 15% lies in the top ten. The chain carries TRBV20-1 and TRBJ1-1, with D uncertain. This clonotype was obtained from an adult woman who had mild COVID-19 (a few samples of this study predate the infection). Cell type and time point are not known. The sequencing sample was made of PBMCs or a T cell subset sorted from them (not recorded which). CDR3 sequence reads: CSARQQGYTEAFF. The CDR3 coding sequence is TGCAGTGCTAGACAACAAGGATACACTGAAGCTTTCTTT.